Sequencing of this T cell receptor (beta chain) was carried out in a study of cytomegalovirus exposure and HLA in healthy donors. Study findings and constraints: In a later analysis, a genetic analysis reported fewer productive-TCR N-insertions in an Asian-associated ancestry cluster than the cohort average. Later analysis identified 15,000 to 20,000 TCR beta sequences associated with HLA alleles, using a false discovery rate threshold of 0.05. It has been reported that TCR beta sequences accurately predicted the HLA-A and HLA-B alleles of most subjects.

V lost 5 bases, J lost 8 bases, and 7 bases lay in between. The CDR3 is 11 amino acids. Looked up from germline, CDR1 is SEHNR and CDR2 is FQNEAQ (reference sequence). This clone was seen a handful of times. Its antigen remains unknown. PCR used 60 Vbeta primers and 13 Jbeta primers. Original methodology: Around 9.9 million shared chains were among the about 80 million unique TCR beta chains that a later analysis counted. The table came from immunoSEQ multiplex PCR; TCRdb's copy has only in-frame clones and leaves some out. The V and J calls and clone size were taken over from that table, and D and trimming were inferred from the DNA. This sample has approximately 170,000 clones, with 85% found just once.

This clonotype was obtained from a boy between 2 and 10 years old in good health and CMV-seronegative. The sample was PBMCs. The rearrangement joins TRBV7-9 to TRBJ2-1, with D perhaps TRBD2 (5 bases). CDR3 nucleotides: TGTGCCAGCAGCCACGGGGATGAGCAGTTCTTC. This codes for CASSHGDEQFF.